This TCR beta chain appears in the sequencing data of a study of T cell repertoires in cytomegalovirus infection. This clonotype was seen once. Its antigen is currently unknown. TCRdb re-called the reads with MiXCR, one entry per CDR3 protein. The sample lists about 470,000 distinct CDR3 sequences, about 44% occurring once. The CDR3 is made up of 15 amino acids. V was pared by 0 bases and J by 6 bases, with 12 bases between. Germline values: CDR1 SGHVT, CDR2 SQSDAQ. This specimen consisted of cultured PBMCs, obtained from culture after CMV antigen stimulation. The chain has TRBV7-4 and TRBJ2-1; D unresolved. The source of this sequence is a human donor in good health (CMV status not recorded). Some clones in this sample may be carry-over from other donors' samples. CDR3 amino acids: CASSLAGLWSNEQFF. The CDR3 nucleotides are TGTGCCAGCAGCTTAGCGGGCCTGTGGTCCAATGAGCAGTTCTTC.